A single sample gave rise to the 14 T cell receptor beta chains below, sequenced in a study of immune evolution from preneoplasia to lung adenocarcinoma. Clones were sequenced by immunoSEQ multiplex PCR, and TCRdb holds only the in-frame ones, with some missing. This table holds about 4,300 clones, around 89% found once. Material: FFPE lung adenocarcinoma in situ tissue. The receptors were gathered from a person aged 60 to 80 with lung adenocarcinoma.

The J gene is TRBJ1-2, the V gene TRBV7-9, with 12 nucleotides matching TRBD1. Germline CDR1 reads SEHNR; CDR2 reads FQNEAQ (reference sequence). This CDR3 is built from 15 residues. The V gene end was trimmed by 5 bases and the J gene end by 6 bases; junction bases not matched to a gene: 7. The CDR3 DNA is TGTGCCAGCAGCCTATTCGGGACAGGGGGCGATGGCTACACCTTC. This gives the protein CASSLFGTGGDGYTF.

V is TRBV13 and J is TRBJ1-1; D might be TRBD1 (5 bases). The CDR3 has 14 residues. Germline V CDR1 and CDR2: PRHDT, FYEKMQ (reference sequence). Trimming took off 5 bases at V and 6 bases at J, with 16 bases between the two ends. CDR3 coding DNA: TGTGCCAGCAGCCGACCTCAACAGGTCCCTGAAGCTTTCTTT. Translating it yields CASSRPQQVPEAFF.

The V and J genes are TRBV4-1 and TRBJ2-7, with 9 bases matching TRBD1. V shed 4 bases and J 6 bases; nucleotides not matched to a gene: 10. This CDR3 has 15 residues. The germline V gene has CDR1 MGHRA and CDR2 YSYEKL. CDR3 nucleotide sequence: TGCGCCAGCAGCCCCCGACCGGGACAGGGAATCGAGCAGTACTTC. The encoded protein is CASSPRPGQGIEQYF.

J is TRBJ2-2 and V is TRBV7-3; possible D gene TRBD1, 5 bases. Germline V gene sequence: CDR1 SGHTA, CDR2 FQGTGA. This CDR3 is built from 13 residues. The germline V and J ends were trimmed by 4 bases and 6 bases, with 9 bases remaining between them. Written as DNA, the CDR3 is TGTGCCAGCAGCTCAGACAGAGCCGGGGAGCTGTTTTTT. Its protein product is CASSSDRAGELFF.

V and J are TRBV29-1 and TRBJ1-1; D gene unclear. From germline, CDR1 is SQVTM and CDR2 ANQGSEA. The CDR3 contains 11 residues. Trimming left V 7 bases short and J 5 bases short, with 11 bases between. CDR3 sequence reads: CSAYMRTEAFF. The CDR3 DNA is TGCAGCGCTTACATGAGGACTGAAGCTTTCTTT.

J is TRBJ2-3 and V is TRBV6-6, with 7 bases fitting TRBD2. J lost 2 bases, V lost 9 bases, and 8 bases had no gene match. The CDR3 length is 14 residues. Germline assignment: CDR1 MNHNY and CDR2 SVGAGI (reference sequence). The CDR3 reads CASSWGGSTDTQYF. CDR3 bases: TGTGCCAGTTCCTGGGGGGGGTCCACAGATACGCAGTATTTT.

The V call is TRBV28, the J call TRBJ1-2; possible D gene TRBD1, 6 bases. This CDR3 has 18 amino acids. The germline CDR1 and CDR2 sequences are MDHEN and SYDVKM. V was shortened by 1 base and J by 2 bases, with 20 bases between the two germline ends. The CDR3 loop is CASSLSPGARGYNYGYTF. The CDR3 DNA reads as TGTGCCAGCAGTTTATCTCCGGGGGCGCGGGGGTACAACTATGGCTACACCTTC.

Points on this clone: Distinct nucleotide sequences in the sample also encode this CDR3. The genes are TRBV5-4 and TRBJ2-2; 9 nucleotides line up with TRBD1. The germline CDR1 and CDR2 sequences are SGHNT and YYREEE (reference sequence). V gave up 4 bases and J gave up 4 bases; unmatched junction bases: 11. The CDR3 extends over 17 amino acids. The CDR3 protein is CASSLGGTGRITGELFF. The CDR3 nucleotides read TGTGCCAGCAGCCTGGGGGGGACAGGGAGGATCACCGGGGAGCTGTTTTTT.

This chain uses TRBV19 with TRBJ1-1, with D perhaps TRBD1 (5 bases). V lost 4 bases and J lost 0, with 9 bases in between. Germline-derived CDR1 and CDR2 are LNHDA and SQIVND (reference sequence). The CDR3 covers 14 residues. The CDR3 protein is CASSKGPLNTEAFF. CDR3 in DNA: TGTGCCAGTAGTAAGGGACCGTTGAACACTGAAGCTTTCTTT.

The J gene is TRBJ1-4, the V gene TRBV14; D gene uncertain. CDR1 SGHDN and CDR2 FVKESK come from the germline V gene. This CDR3 contains 14 residues. Trimming stripped 7 bases from V and 3 bases from J, with 12 bases between. As DNA, the CDR3 is TGTGCCAGCATGAGGGTGAAAGCTAATGAAAAACTGTTTTTT. Translation gives CASMRVKANEKLFF.

The rearrangement links TRBV7-2 to TRBJ1-1, with D uncertain. There are 14 residues in the CDR3. Trimming left V 1 base short and J 2 bases short, with 8 bases between. Germline V gives CDR1 SGHTA, CDR2 FQGNSA. The CDR3 DNA is TGTGCCAGCAGCTTAGGAGGGAGAAACACTGAAGCTTTCTTT. This translates into CASSLGGRNTEAFF. Drawing the rest from reference TRBV7-2 and TRBJ1-1, the complete variable domain is GAGVSQSPSNKVTEKGKDVELRCDPISGHTALYWYRQSLGQGLEFLIYFQGNSAPDKSGLPSDRFSAERTGGSVSTLTIQRTQQEDSAVYLCASSLGGRNTEAFFGQGTRLTVV.

This chain links TRBV11-2 with TRBJ1-5, with D perhaps matching TRBD1 (6 bases). The CDR3 totals 15 residues. The ends were cut back, 5 bases at V and 4 bases at J, with 15 bases in the middle. CDR1 is SGHAT and CDR2 is FQNNGV in the germline V gene. The chain's CDR3 is CASSAQGIGNQPQHF. CDR3 DNA sequence: TGTGCCAGCAGCGCCCAGGGGATTGGGAATCAGCCCCAGCATTTT.

CDR3 sequence: CSASAPETQYF. The CDR3, as DNA: TGCAGTGCTAGTGCGCCGGAGACCCAGTACTTC. The V and J genes are TRBV20-1 and TRBJ2-5; D remains unclear. Trimming took 3 bases from V and 5 from J, leaving 7 bases between them. The V gene's germline CDR1 is DFQATT and CDR2 SNEGSKA (reference sequence). CDR3 size: 11 residues.

The V and J genes are TRBV28 and TRBJ1-2; perhaps TRBD1 as D (5 bases). Germline V gene data show CDR1 as MDHEN and CDR2 as SYDVKM. Trimming took 2 bases from V and 5 from J, leaving 15 bases between them. This CDR3 contains 15 residues. This CDR3 is CASSLAVGRHYGYTF. CDR3 nucleotide sequence: TGTGCCAGCAGTTTAGCTGTGGGGCGACATTATGGCTACACCTTC.